The sequence of this TCR beta chain was determined in a study of T-cell reconstitution after alpha-beta-depleted transplantation in children. Unique molecular identifiers were incorporated when the TCRbeta library was constructed. TCRdb re-called the PCR reads with MiXCR, one entry per CDR3 protein. Of 200,000 to 250,000 distinct CDR3 sequences in the sample, about 12% were seen once. CDR1 is SEHNR, CDR2 FQNEAQ, per germline (reference sequence). The length of the CDR3 is 11 residues. Trimming pared 4 bases from V and 3 bases from J, leaving 4 bases between. This clonotype was seen at least ten times.

The clonotype comes from a human donor who donated a stem cell graft to a child with acute lymphoblastic leukemia. This chain joins TRBV7-9 and TRBJ2-7; unclear D gene. This material consisted of PBMCs from the stem cell graft donor, taken from the stem cell graft. CDR3 amino acids: CASSSDYEQYF. For the CDR3, the DNA is TGTGCCAGCAGCTCCGACTACGAGCAGTACTTC.